This TCR beta chain was profiled in a study of siplizumab effects on memory and regulatory T cells (dated by TCRdb to the late 2010s). Some background on the complete study: The study examined how the anti-CD2 antibody siplizumab affects alloreactive T-cell subsets in allogeneic mixed lymphocyte reactions built from human PBMCs. Results and caveats for the whole study, not just this receptor: Because sequences below about 10^-5 frequency were poorly captured, only a minor fraction of alloreactive clones could be mapped to unstimulated subsets. No functional confirmation was obtained for the suppressive function of proliferating Tregs from siplizumab cultures. Siplizumab significantly reduced the cumulative frequency of alloreactive sequences traceable to unstimulated CD4+ memory T cells. Among mappable alloreactive CD4+ clones, the Treg-derived fraction averaged about 70% with siplizumab versus 25% to 30% in control reactions. About 80-97% of proliferating CD4+ or CD8+ clones could not be given a naive or memory phenotype. Greater diversity appeared to be present in unstimulated naive T cells than in memory T cells, and a substantial contribution to the alloresponse seemed to be made by naive cells.

Sorted unstimulated T cells, along with proliferating T cells recovered from mixed lymphocyte reactions, underwent TCRbeta CDR3 sequencing. Fresh whole blood from roughly nine HLA-typed healthy donors was used as the source from which PBMCs were isolated. The CDR3 goes from the cysteine to the phenylalanine over 15 residues. CDR3 DNA is the only sequence kept; it has 45 bases, read in frame from the first base. V and J are truncated by 1 base and 0 bases respectively, leaving an intervening sequence of 8 bases. CDR1 SGHRS and CDR2 YFSETQ are derived from the germline V gene. The method was the immunoSEQ multiplex PCR assay. Each sample had some 94,000 TCR templates assayed by the deep sequencing platform. Genomic DNA extracted from sorted T cells was used for TCRbeta CDR3 sequencing. Concerning the study's data processing: The R programming language was used for clonal analysis of the TCRbeta CDR3 data. Comparing unstimulated samples against CFSE-low samples taken after the reaction was how alloreactive CD4+ and CD8+ clones were defined. Regulatory or non-regulatory origin of alloreactive CD4+ clones was assigned by matching sequences to the sorted unstimulated Treg and non-Treg repertoires. This immuneACCESS table, as held by TCRdb, lists in-frame sequences with V and J called but not all clones. Of the missing ones, under half trace to an unresolved V gene in checked studies; the others have no known cause. D and trimming come from the DNA, and the V and J calls and clone size come from that table. Here the sample has 80,000 to 130,000 clones; about nine tenths occur a single time. The top ten clonotypes cover just over 2.5% of the sample.

To note about this clone: Its antigen is still unknown. There are no base qualities to consult, and no much larger clone falls within one base.

The V and J segments used are TRBV5-1 and TRBJ2-1; no D gene is confidently identified. Source material: CD4+ T cells sorted from blood. This receptor was taken from a human donor in good health. Some clones in this sample may be carry-over from other donors' samples. The DNA reads as follows: TGCGCCAGCAGCTTGAAGTCGAGCTCCTACAATGAGCAGTTCTTC. This yields the protein CASSLKSSSYNEQFF.